This entry is about one TCR beta chain. Its matching antigen is unknown. It was with 60 Vbeta and 13 Jbeta primers that the PCR ran. The assay was immunoSEQ multiplex PCR, and TCRdb's table has in-frame clones only and misses some. In the table there are more than 95,000 clones, around 80% of which are singletons. This sample was taken from a study of cytomegalovirus exposure and HLA in healthy donors. Findings and caveats of the study: As a later analysis revealed, most CMV-associated TCR beta chains appeared HLA-restricted. Later on, an analysis tied approximately 15,000 TCR beta sequences to HLA alleles at 0.05 false discovery rate.

This CDR3 region has 16 residues. Trimming shortened V by 5 bases and J by 1 base, and 17 bases separated the two germline ends. Germline V gene lookup returns CDR1 MNHEY and CDR2 SMNVEV (reference sequence). The gene calls are TRBV27 and TRBJ1-2, with D tentatively TRBD1 (5 bases). This receptor was taken from a female donor in good health and CMV-seronegative. The source material was PBMCs. CDR3 sequence: CASSPARRGHNYGYTF. In nucleotides, the CDR3 is TGTGCCAGCAGTCCGGCGCGGAGGGGCCATAACTATGGCTACACCTTC.